The present TCR beta chain was sequenced within a study of blood T cells in healthy people across ages. A second about 6 to 12 cycle PCR used barcoded and J-beta primers. TCRdb redid the calling of the 5' RACE reads with MiXCR, one entry per CDR3 protein. The repertoire holds roughly 700,000 distinct CDR3 sequences, with around 45% as singletons. This receptor was taken from a woman aged 55-69 years in good health. The sample consisted of blood.

CDR3 loop: CSARDRGFTEAFF. Here the CDR3 DNA reads TGCAGTGCTAGAGATCGGGGGTTCACTGAAGCTTTCTTT. This sequence joins TRBV20-1 and TRBJ1-1, with D tentatively TRBD1 (5 bases). Trimming took off 0 bases at V and 4 bases at J, with 9 bases between the two ends. The CDR3 runs 13 residues. Germline V gives CDR1 DFQATT, CDR2 SNEGSKA (reference sequence).